The 25 T cell receptor beta chains below were found in one sample sequenced in a study of molecular identifiers for immune sequencing clone quantification (dated by TCRdb to the late 2010s). Libraries were prepared through PCR. TCRdb names Illumina HiSeq 4000 as the instrument used. TCRdb cleaned the public reads at Q25 with fastp, built clones with MiXCR and kept in-frame beta chains. Each record represents a unique CDR3 protein, reported with the most common genes and DNA among its rows. Here the sample has approximately 90,000 distinct CDR3 sequences; 20% to 25% occur a single time. The ten biggest clones cover 0.85% to 1.2% of the sample. The sequencing input was naive CD8+ T cells from blood, with Jurkat cell RNA spiked in. This specimen's cell subset or site label, interpreted: FACS-sorted CD8+CD4-CCR7+CD45RA+ naive T cells. The receptors were gathered from a human donor in good health. Some libraries in this study had Jurkat cell RNA spiked in.

This clonotype was seen only a few times. The chain couples TRBV29-1 to TRBJ2-1; D is tentatively TRBD1 or TRBD2 (6 bases each). V was shortened by 2 bases and J by 7 bases, with 24 bases between the two germline ends. CDR1 and CDR2 (germline): SQVTM, ANQGSEA. This CDR3 has 17 residues. CDR3 in amino acids: CSVETEYSGGAWNEQFF. As DNA, the CDR3 is TGCAGCGTTGAAACGGAGTACTCCGGGGGCGCTTGGAATGAGCAGTTCTTC.

The table lists this clonotype with many counts. The rearrangement links TRBV2 to TRBJ2-3; D not certain. CDR3 length: 15 residues. The germline gives CDR1 SNHLY, CDR2 FYNNEI. Trimming cost V 1 base and J 8 bases, with 16 bases left between them. CDR3 sequence: CASSEGSVAPGTQYF. The CDR3 DNA reads TGTGCCAGCAGTGAAGGCTCGGTCGCTCCAGGTACGCAGTATTTT.

This clonotype was observed at least ten times. V and J are TRBV4-1 and TRBJ2-3; 7 nucleotides agree with TRBD2. The trim removed 4 bases at V and 2 bases at J, leaving 9 bases unmatched. CDR1 MGHRA and CDR2 YSYEKL come from the germline V gene. This CDR3 has 16 residues. The CDR3 DNA follows: TGCGCCAGCAGCCCTTACTCTAGCGGTGCCACAGATACGCAGTATTTT. Translating gives CASSPYSSGATDTQYF.

Concerning this clonotype: A read error may account for a junction end that differs from germline. The chain links TRBV3-1 to TRBJ2-3; unclear D gene. Germline V CDR1 and CDR2: LGHDT, YNNKEL (reference sequence). This CDR3 has 15 residues. This CDR3 is CASSQGSRSTNTQYF. CDR3 bases: TGTGCCAGCAGCCAAGGTTCTCGTAGCACAAATACGCAGTATTTT.

In this sample, this clonotype turned up many times. The V gene is TRBV12-3 or TRBV12-4, the J gene TRBJ1-3; 10 nucleotides agree with TRBD1. The CDR3 covers 19 residues. The trim removed 7 bases at V and 2 bases at J, leaving 17 bases unmatched. CDR3: CASNGGPTPDRGPGNTIYF. The DNA for the CDR3 is TGTGCCAGCAATGGAGGACCCACCCCTGACAGGGGGCCTGGAAACACCATATATTTT.

This clonotype appeared many times. The V and J genes are TRBV6-2 or TRBV6-3 and TRBJ2-7, with a possible D match to TRBD2 (5 bases). V shed 5 bases and J shed 5 bases, with 22 bases lying between them. Germline CDR1 reads MNHEY; CDR2 reads SVGEGT. The CDR3 totals 16 residues. The CDR3: CASSGPTEPRGDEQYF. The CDR3 bases are TGTGCCAGCAGTGGTCCGACGGAGCCTCGGGGAGACGAGCAGTACTTC.

V gene TRBV7-6 combines with J gene TRBJ2-5; D might be TRBD2 (5 bases). The CDR3 length is 15 residues. Looked up from germline, CDR1 is SGHVS and CDR2 is FNYEAQ. With 2 bases removed from V and 1 base from J, the gap between germline ends came to 11 bases. CDR3 protein: CASSLSPGTQETQYF. CDR3 DNA sequence: TGTGCCAGCAGCTTAAGCCCGGGAACCCAAGAGACCCAGTACTTC.

Note on this clonotype: Here the CDR3 omits its conserved ending phenylalanine or tryptophan, so a read error is the likely source. The chain couples TRBV7-2 to TRBJ2-7; tentatively, D is TRBD1 (6 bases). Per germline, CDR1 SGHTA and CDR2 FQGNSA. Trimming left V 6 bases short and J 3 bases short, with 18 bases between. The CDR3 sequence is 15 residues long. The CDR3 nucleotides are TGTGCCAGCAGTCCCACTAGGACAGCCTACTACGAGCAGTACCTC. Its translation is CASSPTRTAYYEQYL.

This clonotype came up many times. The chain uses TRBV6-2 or TRBV6-3 and TRBJ1-1, with D possibly being TRBD1 (5 bases). V was cut by 8 bases and J by 0 bases, with 10 bases left in between. Germline CDR1 reads MNHEY; CDR2 reads SVGEGT. The CDR3 length is 13 residues. The CDR3 DNA reads TGTGCCAGCCTGGGACGGATGAACACTGAAGCTTTCTTT. Encoded protein: CASLGRMNTEAFF.

Comments on this clonotype: The junction shows a germline mismatch at one end, possibly a read error. This sequence joins TRBV3-1 and TRBJ2-1; D remains ambiguous. The germline CDR1 and CDR2 sequences are LGHDT and YNNKEL (reference sequence). The CDR3 loop spans 15 amino acids. CDR3: CASSQVPASHNEQFF. The DNA for the CDR3 is TGTGCCAGCAGCCAAGTCCCGGCCTCCCACAATGAGCAGTTCTTC.

In its sample, this clonotype was seen many times. This chain links TRBV16 with TRBJ2-1, with TRBD1 as a possible D gene (6 bases). The CDR3 sequence is 14 residues long. V was clipped by 2 bases and J by 3 bases, with 8 bases between them. Germline V gene lookup returns CDR1 KGHSY and CDR2 FQNENV. CDR3 coding DNA: TGTGCCAGCAGCCAAAGCAGGGGCTACAATGAGCAGTTCTTC. The encoded protein is CASSQSRGYNEQFF.

This clonotype was seen more than once but under ten times. The rearrangement joins TRBV12-3 or TRBV12-4 to TRBJ1-1; TRBD1 agrees at 8 bases. The CDR3 extends over 17 amino acids. Trimming took 5 bases from V and 4 from J; bases not matched to a gene: 15. The CDR3 here is CASSSTYRGVVSTEAFF. CDR3 DNA: TGTGCCAGCAGTAGTACCTACAGGGGGGTGGTAAGCACTGAAGCTTTCTTT.

Regarding this clonotype: This may arise from a read error, as a much more abundant clone is one base away. The chain links TRBV24-1 to TRBJ2-3; 11 nucleotides agree with TRBD1. The CDR3 covers 18 residues. CDR1 is KGHDR, CDR2 SFDVKD, per germline. For the CDR3, the DNA is TGTGCCACCAGTCATTTGCGTTTGGACAGGGGGCTTCCGGATACGCAGTATTTT. Protein sequence: CATSHLRLDRGLPDTQYF.

This clonotype is a singleton in its sample. An end of the junction does not agree with germline; a read error may underlie this. This chain links TRBV11-2 with TRBJ1-2; 10 bases align to TRBD1. The germline V gene has CDR1 SGHAT and CDR2 FQNNGV. The CDR3 runs 16 residues. Here the CDR3 DNA reads TGTGCCAGCAGCTCCCCCGGGACAGGGGCGACTCATGGCCACACCTTC. This sequence encodes CASSSPGTGATHGHTF.

This clonotype was seen only a few times. This sequence joins TRBV19 and TRBJ2-7; 7 nucleotides line up with TRBD1. Germline V gene lookup returns CDR1 LNHDA and CDR2 SQIVND (reference sequence). The CDR3 loop spans 18 amino acids. Trimming removed 3 bases from V and 2 bases from J; junction bases left unmatched: 16. The CDR3 region is CASSIFFVGTESPYEQYF. The DNA of the CDR3 is TGTGCCAGTAGTATTTTTTTTGTGGGGACAGAGAGCCCCTACGAGCAGTACTTC.

The sample holds many counts of this clonotype. The V gene is TRBV5-5, the J gene TRBJ2-7; 9 bases agree with TRBD1. The CDR3 has 14 amino acids. CDR1 is SGHKS, CDR2 YYEKEE, per germline (reference sequence). Germline trimming cut 6 bases from V and 5 bases from J; bases unmatched to any gene: 9. CDR3 region: CASILGTGLDEQYF. In DNA form, the CDR3 reads TGTGCCAGCATTCTCGGGACAGGGCTGGACGAGCAGTACTTC.

The V call is TRBV20-1, the J call TRBJ2-7; D not certain. The CDR3 is 11 amino acids. CDR1 DFQATT and CDR2 SNEGSKA come from the germline V gene (reference sequence). The V end lost 6 bases, the J end lost 0 bases, and 6 bases lay between the germline ends. The CDR3 DNA reads TGCAGTGCCCCCAGCTCCTACGAGCAGTACTTC. As protein: CSAPSSYEQYF.

The chain employs TRBV19 and TRBJ2-1, with 11 positions matching TRBD2. This CDR3 region has 13 residues. Germline CDR1 LNHDA, CDR2 SQIVND (reference sequence). Trimming took 7 bases from V and 6 from J; bases not matched to a gene: 2. CDR3 in DNA: TGTGCCAGTACTAGCGGGAGGTTCAATGAGCAGTTCTTC. Translation gives CASTSGRFNEQFF.

In its sample, this clonotype was seen a few times. The chain couples TRBV12-3 or TRBV12-4 to TRBJ2-7; no clear D. This CDR3 contains 12 residues. V was trimmed by 6 bases and J by 5 bases, leaving 11 bases between them. CDR3 coding DNA: TGTGCCAGCAGCTATACGAAGAACGAGCAGTACTTC. This codes for CASSYTKNEQYF.

In this sample, this clonotype turned up many times. The J gene is TRBJ1-2, the V gene TRBV6-5, with a possible D match to TRBD1 (6 bases). The length of the CDR3 is 14 residues. The V end was cut by 5 bases, the J end by 4 bases, with 14 bases between. Germline CDR1 and CDR2: MNHEY and SVGAGI. The CDR3 sequence: CASSPQGALYGYTF. In DNA form, the CDR3 reads TGTGCCAGCAGTCCACAGGGTGCCCTCTATGGCTACACCTTC.

This clonotype was counted many times. The rearrangement links TRBV7-9 to TRBJ2-1; D is possibly TRBD2 (6 bases). Trimming left V 1 base short and J 11 bases short, with 15 bases between. The CDR3 extends over 14 amino acids. Germline CDR1 SEHNR, CDR2 FQNEAQ (reference sequence). The CDR3 is CASSLDPGTDKQFF. The CDR3 region has the DNA TGTGCCAGCAGCTTAGACCCAGGGACTGACAAGCAGTTCTTC.

The J gene is TRBJ1-6, the V gene TRBV5-3; D gene unclear. TRBV5-3 belongs to the ORF category, with a function that is uncertain. The CDR3 is 14 residues long. The CDR3 reads CDSSLEGLNSPLHF. The CDR3 DNA reads as TGTGACAGCAGCTTGGAAGGGTTAAATTCACCCCTCCACTTT.

CDR3 amino acids: CSARDRGTCARSDTQYF. DNA of the CDR3: TGCAGTGCTAGAGATCGAGGGACTTGCGCTAGGTCAGATACGCAGTATTTT. The rearrangement joins TRBV20-1 to TRBJ2-3; D may be TRBD2 (6 bases). The CDR3 is 17 amino acids. V was cut by 0 bases and J by 4 bases, with 20 bases left in between. Germline CDR1 and CDR2: DFQATT and SNEGSKA (reference sequence).

On this clonotype itself: It may be a read error: a sequence one base away is much more abundant. No conserved phenylalanine or tryptophan ends this CDR3, so it is likely a read error. The chain uses TRBV9 and TRBJ1-3; D call uncertain. The ends were cut back, 0 bases at V and 2 bases at J, with 0 bases in the middle. Germline V gene data show CDR1 as SGDLS and CDR2 as YYNGEE. CDR3 size: 12 residues. CDR3 amino acids: CASSVAGNTIYS. CDR3 DNA sequence: TGTGCCAGCAGCGTAGCTGGAAACACCATATATTCT.

This clonotype was seen a few times. This chain uses TRBV30 with TRBJ2-1, with D hard to call. CDR1 and CDR2 from the germline V gene are GTSNPN and SVGIG (reference sequence). V lost 0 bases and J lost 6, with 6 bases in between. The CDR3 runs 12 residues. This chain's CDR3 is CAWSVGSNEQFF. CDR3 sequence (DNA): TGTGCCTGGAGTGTAGGCAGCAATGAGCAGTTCTTC.